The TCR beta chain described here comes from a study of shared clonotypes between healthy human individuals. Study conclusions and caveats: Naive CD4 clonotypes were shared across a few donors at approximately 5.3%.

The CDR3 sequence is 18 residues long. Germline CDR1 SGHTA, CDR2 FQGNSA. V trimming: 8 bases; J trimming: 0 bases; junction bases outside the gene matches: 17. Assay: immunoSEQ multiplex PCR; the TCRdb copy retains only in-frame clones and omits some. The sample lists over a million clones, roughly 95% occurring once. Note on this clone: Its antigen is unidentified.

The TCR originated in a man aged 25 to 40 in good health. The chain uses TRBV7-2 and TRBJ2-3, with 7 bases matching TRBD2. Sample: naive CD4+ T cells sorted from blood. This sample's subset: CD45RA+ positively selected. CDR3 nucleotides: TGTGCCAGCTTGTCCGAAAGACCGGCGGGAGCCAGCACAGATACGCAGTATTTT. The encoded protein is CASLSERPAGASTDTQYF.